This T cell receptor (beta chain) was documented in a study of spatial heterogeneity in lung cancer. Looking at the study overall: A strong correlation was found between TCR transcript counts in tumor regions and a T cell module score derived from matched bulk RNA-seq.

This clonotype was counted a single time. Its antigen remains unidentified. TCRdb fed the 5' RACE reads into MiXCR, producing one record per CDR3 protein. Here the sample spans 20,000 to 25,000 distinct CDR3 sequences, 15% to 20% being singletons. V dropped 3 bases and J dropped 0; count of bases not matched to a gene: 0. CDR3 size: 15 residues. Germline assignment: CDR1 MDHEN and CDR2 SYDVKM. Broader study findings: It was found that expanded intratumoral alpha and beta TCR counts tracked tumor mutation counts.

Time point: sample taken at primary tumor resection. The specimen was lung tumor tissue, collected at surgery. The receptor comes from a female donor with early-stage non-small cell lung cancer. The chain links TRBV28 to TRBJ2-7, with TRBD2 identical over 12 bases. CDR3 protein: CASSLTSGSSYEQYF. CDR3 coding DNA: TGTGCCAGCAGTTTGACTAGCGGGAGCTCCTACGAGCAGTACTTC.